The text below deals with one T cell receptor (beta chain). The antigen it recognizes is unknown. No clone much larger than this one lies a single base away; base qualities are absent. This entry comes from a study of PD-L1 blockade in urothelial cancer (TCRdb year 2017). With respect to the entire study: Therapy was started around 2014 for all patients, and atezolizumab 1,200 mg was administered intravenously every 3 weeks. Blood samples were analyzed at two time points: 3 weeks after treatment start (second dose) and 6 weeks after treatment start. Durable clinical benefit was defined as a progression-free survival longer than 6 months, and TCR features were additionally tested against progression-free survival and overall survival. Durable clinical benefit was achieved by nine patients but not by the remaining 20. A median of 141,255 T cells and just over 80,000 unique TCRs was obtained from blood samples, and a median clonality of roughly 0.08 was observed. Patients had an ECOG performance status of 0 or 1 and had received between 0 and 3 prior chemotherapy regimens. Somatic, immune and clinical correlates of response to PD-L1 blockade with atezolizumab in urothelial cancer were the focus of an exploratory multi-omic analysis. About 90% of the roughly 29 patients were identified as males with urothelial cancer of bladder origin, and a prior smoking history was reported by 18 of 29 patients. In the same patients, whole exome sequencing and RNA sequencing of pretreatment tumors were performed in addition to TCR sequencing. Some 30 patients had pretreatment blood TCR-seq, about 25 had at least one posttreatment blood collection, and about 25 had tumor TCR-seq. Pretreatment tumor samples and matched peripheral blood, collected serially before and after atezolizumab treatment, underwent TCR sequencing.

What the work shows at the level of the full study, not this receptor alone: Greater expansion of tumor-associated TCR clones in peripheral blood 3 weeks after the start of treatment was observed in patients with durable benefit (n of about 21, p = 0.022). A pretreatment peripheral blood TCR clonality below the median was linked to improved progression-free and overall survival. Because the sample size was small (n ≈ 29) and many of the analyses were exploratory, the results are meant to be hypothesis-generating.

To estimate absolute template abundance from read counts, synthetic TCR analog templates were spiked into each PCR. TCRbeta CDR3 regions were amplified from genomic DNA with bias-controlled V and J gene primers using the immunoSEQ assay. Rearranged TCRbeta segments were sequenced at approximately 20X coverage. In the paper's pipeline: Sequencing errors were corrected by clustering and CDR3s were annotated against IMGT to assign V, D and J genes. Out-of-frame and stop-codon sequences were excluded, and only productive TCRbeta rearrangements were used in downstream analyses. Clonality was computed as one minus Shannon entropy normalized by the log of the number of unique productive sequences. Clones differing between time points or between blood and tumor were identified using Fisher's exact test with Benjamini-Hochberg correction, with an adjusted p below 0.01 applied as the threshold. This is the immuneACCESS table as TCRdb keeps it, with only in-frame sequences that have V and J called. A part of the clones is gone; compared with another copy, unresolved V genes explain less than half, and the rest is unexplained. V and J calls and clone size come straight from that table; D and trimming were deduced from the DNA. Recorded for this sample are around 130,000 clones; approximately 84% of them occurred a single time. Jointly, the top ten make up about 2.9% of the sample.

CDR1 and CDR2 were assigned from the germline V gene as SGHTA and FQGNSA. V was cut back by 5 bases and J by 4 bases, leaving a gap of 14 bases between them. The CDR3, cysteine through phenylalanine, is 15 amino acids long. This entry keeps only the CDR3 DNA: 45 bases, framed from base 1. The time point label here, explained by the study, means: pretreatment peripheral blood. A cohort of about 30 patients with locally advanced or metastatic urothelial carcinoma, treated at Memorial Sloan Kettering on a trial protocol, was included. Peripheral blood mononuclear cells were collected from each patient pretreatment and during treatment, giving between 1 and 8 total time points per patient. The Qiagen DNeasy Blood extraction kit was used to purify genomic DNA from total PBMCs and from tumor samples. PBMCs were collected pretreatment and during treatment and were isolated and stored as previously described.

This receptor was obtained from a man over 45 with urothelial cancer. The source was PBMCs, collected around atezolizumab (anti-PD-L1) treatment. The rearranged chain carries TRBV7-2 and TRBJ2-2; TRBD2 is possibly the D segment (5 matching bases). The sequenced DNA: TGTGCCAGCAGCATTGGACTCTTATTCACCGGGGAGCTGTTTTTT. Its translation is CASSIGLLFTGELFF.